This T cell receptor beta chain was sequenced in a study of early T cells in non-severe SARS-CoV-2 infection. Across the study: The sequenced material was bulk RNA from unsorted whole blood, and its chains were unpaired.

In its sample, this clonotype was seen many times. V lost 8 bases to trimming and J lost 1 base, with 24 bases between them. The germline V gene has CDR1 KGHSY and CDR2 FQNENV. The CDR3 is made up of 18 amino acids. Each cDNA molecule carried a unique molecular identifier. TCRdb itself ran the 5' RACE reads through MiXCR, one entry per CDR3 protein. The table has some 54,000 distinct CDR3 sequences, over 7.5% seen once. The rearrangement links TRBV16 to TRBJ2-1; D might be TRBD2 (6 bases). The sequence came from an adult who was a healthcare worker with PCR-confirmed SARS-CoV-2 infection or an uninfected control (not recorded which). Input material: whole blood. CDR3 coding DNA: TGTGCCAGCGTTGACAGTTTCCAGCGGGCCGATTCCTACAATGAGCAGTTCTTC. Amino acids: CASVDSFQRADSYNEQFF.